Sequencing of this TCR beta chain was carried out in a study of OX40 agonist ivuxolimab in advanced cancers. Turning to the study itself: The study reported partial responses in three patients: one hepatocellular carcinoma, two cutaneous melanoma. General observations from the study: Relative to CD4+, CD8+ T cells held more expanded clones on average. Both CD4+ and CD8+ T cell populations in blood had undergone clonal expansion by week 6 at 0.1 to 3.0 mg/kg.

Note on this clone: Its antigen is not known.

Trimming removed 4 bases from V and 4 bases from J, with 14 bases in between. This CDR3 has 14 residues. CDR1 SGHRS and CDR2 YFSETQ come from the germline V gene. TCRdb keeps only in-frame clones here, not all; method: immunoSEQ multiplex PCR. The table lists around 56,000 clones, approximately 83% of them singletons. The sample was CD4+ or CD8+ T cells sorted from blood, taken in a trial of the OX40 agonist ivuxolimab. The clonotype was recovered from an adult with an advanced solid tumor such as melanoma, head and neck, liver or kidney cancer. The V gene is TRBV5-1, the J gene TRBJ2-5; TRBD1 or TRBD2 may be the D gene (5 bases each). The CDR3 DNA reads TGCGCCAGCAGCGTTACCGGGACCCTAGAGACCCAGTACTTC. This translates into CASSVTGTLETQYF. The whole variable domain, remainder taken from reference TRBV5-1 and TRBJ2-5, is KAGVTQTPRYLIKTRGQQVTLSCSPISGHRSVSWYQQTPGQGLQFLFEYFSETQRNKGNFPGRFSGRQFSNSRSEMNVSTLELGDSALYLCASSVTGTLETQYFGPGTRLLVL.